This TCR beta chain emerged from a study of cytomegalovirus exposure and HLA in healthy donors. The PCR employed 60 Vbeta primers together with 13 Jbeta primers. The data were produced by immunoSEQ multiplex PCR, yet TCRdb's version contains in-frame clones alone and is incomplete. The data show roughly 76,000 clones, with roughly 90% seen just once and 2% held by the top ten. The germline V gene encodes CDR1 SGHVS and CDR2 FQNEAQ. The CDR3 is 17 amino acids. J lost 0 bases, V lost 2 bases, and 3 bases had no gene match. The sequence derives from a woman aged 30 to 39 in good health and CMV-seronegative. The chain couples TRBV7-8 to TRBJ2-3, with TRBD2 matching 12 bases. Sequenced input: PBMCs. The CDR3 DNA reads TGTGCCAGCAGCTTAAGGGGGACTAGCGGGAGCACAGATACGCAGTATTTT. Amino acid sequence: CASSLRGTSGSTDTQYF.